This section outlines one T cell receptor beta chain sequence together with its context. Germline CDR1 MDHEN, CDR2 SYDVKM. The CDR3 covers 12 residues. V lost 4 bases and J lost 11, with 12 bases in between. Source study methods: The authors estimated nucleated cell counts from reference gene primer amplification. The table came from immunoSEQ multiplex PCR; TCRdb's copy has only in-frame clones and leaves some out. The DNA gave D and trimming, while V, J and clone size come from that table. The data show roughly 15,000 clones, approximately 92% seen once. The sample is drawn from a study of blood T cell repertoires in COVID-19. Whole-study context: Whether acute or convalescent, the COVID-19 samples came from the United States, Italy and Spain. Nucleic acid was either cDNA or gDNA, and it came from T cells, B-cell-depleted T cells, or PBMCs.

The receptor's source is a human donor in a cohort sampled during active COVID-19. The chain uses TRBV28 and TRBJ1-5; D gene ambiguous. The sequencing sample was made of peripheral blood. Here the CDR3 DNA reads TGTGCCAGCAGTTACCCCGGAGGGTCCCAGCATTTT. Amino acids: CASSYPGGSQHF.